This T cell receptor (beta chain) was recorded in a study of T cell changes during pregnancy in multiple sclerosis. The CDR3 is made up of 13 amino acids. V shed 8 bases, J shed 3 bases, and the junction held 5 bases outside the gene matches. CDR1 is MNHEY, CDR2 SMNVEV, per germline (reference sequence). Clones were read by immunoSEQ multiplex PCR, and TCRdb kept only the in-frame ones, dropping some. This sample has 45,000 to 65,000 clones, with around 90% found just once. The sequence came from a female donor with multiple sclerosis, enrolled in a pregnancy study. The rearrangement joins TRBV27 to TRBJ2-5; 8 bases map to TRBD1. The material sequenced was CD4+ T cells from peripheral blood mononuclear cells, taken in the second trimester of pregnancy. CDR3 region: CASGGTGKETQYF. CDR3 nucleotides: TGTGCCAGCGGAGGGACAGGCAAAGAGACCCAGTACTTC.